This entry describes one TCR beta chain. What it recognizes is unknown. Both 60 Vbeta primers and 13 Jbeta primers went into the PCR. Original data processing: An analysis performed later counted 73 million or so unique TCR beta chains (roughly 11 million of them shared). Repertoires were generated with immunoSEQ multiplex PCR, while TCRdb's copy carries only in-frame clones and drops some. That table furnishes V, J and clone size, whereas the DNA furnished D and trimming. The table records around 190,000 clones, around 80% of them present only once. Per the germline V gene, CDR1 is SGHRS and CDR2 is YFSETQ. V lost 5 bases, J lost 3 bases, and 1 base stayed unmatched. The CDR3 loop spans 14 amino acids. The data derive from a study of cytomegalovirus exposure and HLA in healthy donors. The study, taken as a whole, reports: In presence/absence analyses, roughly uniform sequencing depth across donors was assumed. Trimming of TCR beta V- and J-genes showed a link, identified in a later analysis, to a missense DCLRE1C variant.

The V call is TRBV5-1, the J call TRBJ2-2; 10 bases agree with TRBD1. Material for sequencing was PBMCs. The sequence was obtained from a middle-aged woman in good health and CMV-seronegative. In nucleotides, the CDR3 is TGCGCCAGCAGGGGGACAGGGGACACCGGGGAGCTGTTTTTT. Protein sequence: CASRGTGDTGELFF.